The rows below give T cell receptor beta chains drawn from one sample of a study of shared clonotypes between healthy human individuals. Some clones are missing from TCRdb's copy, which holds only in-frame ones; the method was immunoSEQ multiplex PCR. The table shows just under 350,000 clones, with 70% to 75% occurring only once. Specimen: memory CD4+ T cells sorted from blood. The receptors shown here come from a man aged 25-45 years in good health. Each CDR3 is given without its conserved first and last residue. Expanded clones are given a class, and other clones once, few, many or no size at all.

>TRBJ1-5|TRBV2|NA
ASSVNRGSNQPQH
>TRBJ2-1|TRBV5-1|NA
ASSFLGQGLYNEQF
>TRBJ2-1|TRBV2|few
ATNGPSRYNEQF
>TRBJ2-1|TRBV7-3|NA
ASSLQREVEDEQF
>TRBJ1-4|TRBV7-9|few
ASSLSRQGLGEKLF
>TRBJ1-5|TRBV21-1|NA
ASSKVVVDSNQPQH
>TRBJ2-7|TRBV18|NA
ASSFYSGTYEQY
>TRBJ2-1|TRBV11-2|NA
ASSLNGLNEQF
>TRBJ2-3|TRBV5-5|NA
ASSIPTDTQY
>TRBJ2-7|TRBV5-5|few
ASSLPRYEQY
>TRBJ2-1|TRBV6-1|NA
ASSGLEGLSYNEQF
>TRBJ2-7|TRBV29-1|few
SVVMQGRSQY
>TRBJ2-1|TRBV5-4|NA
ASSLAPRGDEQF
>TRBJ2-3|TRBV7-2|NA
ASSLTDRLREY